The 24 T cell receptor beta chains listed next were all sequenced from one sample in a study of T-cell memory formation after mild COVID-19. MiXCR, applied by TCRdb to the 5' RACE reads, yields one record per CDR3 protein. The sample records 340,000 or so distinct CDR3 sequences, approximately 12% being singletons. Source material: PBMCs or a T cell subset sorted from them (not recorded which). These receptors were obtained from a man aged 18 to 29 who had mild COVID-19 (a few samples of this study predate the infection). Cell type and time point are not known.

The sample holds a few counts of this clonotype. The CDR3, as DNA: TGTGCCAGCAGCCGGGACGGTGAAATTAACTATGGCTACACCTTC. It translates to CASSRDGEINYGYTF. The chain employs TRBV7-8 and TRBJ1-2, with a weak D call TRBD1 (5 bases). Germline V CDR1 and CDR2: SGHVS, FQNEAQ. V was clipped by 5 bases and J by 1 base, with 14 bases between them. The CDR3 totals 15 residues.

This clonotype appeared a few times. This chain joins TRBV14 and TRBJ1-2, with D possibly TRBD1 on 5 matching bases. V gave up 1 base and J gave up 8 bases, with 17 bases separating them. Looked up from germline, CDR1 is SGHDN and CDR2 is FVKESK. The CDR3 has 15 amino acids. This CDR3 is CASSQVGTLSGGYTF. The CDR3 DNA is TGTGCCAGCAGCCAAGTTGGGACGCTATCGGGCGGCTACACCTTC.

The chain recombines TRBV20-1 with TRBJ2-5; D might be TRBD2 (5 bases). Germline CDR1 reads DFQATT; CDR2 reads SNEGSKA (reference sequence). V dropped 6 bases and J dropped 2 bases, with 13 bases sitting between them. This CDR3 is built from 13 residues. Written as DNA, the CDR3 is TGCAGTGCGGACTCTAGTGTTCAAGAGACCCAGTACTTC. Translating gives CSADSSVQETQYF.

With regard to this clonotype: This CDR3 is missing its conserved last phenylalanine or tryptophan, likely due to a read error. The rearrangement joins TRBV18 to TRBJ2-7; D might be TRBD1 (6 bases). Germline V gene data show CDR1 as KGHSH and CDR2 as LQKENI. V shed 4 bases and J shed 3 bases, with 16 bases lying between them. This CDR3 has 15 residues. For the CDR3, the DNA is TGTGCCAGCTCACAACAGGGAATGATGTACTACGAGCAGTACTTA. Amino acid sequence: CASSQQGMMYYEQYL.

This clonotype was observed a handful of times. The chain joins TRBV5-5 to TRBJ2-3, with D perhaps TRBD1 (6 bases). CDR3 size: 15 residues. Germline assignment: CDR1 SGHKS and CDR2 YYEKEE (reference sequence). V lost 0 bases and J 4 bases, leaving 12 bases between the germline ends. The CDR3 protein is CASSLVARGADTQYF. The CDR3 nucleotides read TGTGCCAGCAGCTTGGTGGCCAGGGGAGCAGATACGCAGTATTTT. The full variable domain, rest sourced from reference TRBV5-5 and TRBJ2-3, is DAGVTQSPTHLIKTRGQQVTLRCSPISGHKSVSWYQQVLGQGPQFIFQYYEKEERGRGNFPDRFSARQFPNYSSELNVNALLLGDSALYLCASSLVARGADTQYFGPGTRLTVL.

This sequence joins TRBV5-1 and TRBJ2-1, with 8 bases matching TRBD1. The germline CDR1 and CDR2 sequences are SGHRS and YFSETQ. Unmatched junction bases numbered 10, after V lost 8 bases and J lost 3 bases. The CDR3 covers 15 residues. CDR3 sequence reads: CARSVPGGGYNEQFF. In DNA form, the CDR3 reads TGCGCCAGAAGTGTCCCAGGGGGCGGCTACAATGAGCAGTTCTTC.

This clonotype was detected ten times or more. The chain employs TRBV12-3 or TRBV12-4 and TRBJ2-1; the D gene could be TRBD1 or TRBD2 (5 bases each). Trimming took off 6 bases at V and 15 bases at J, with 18 bases between the two ends. The CDR3 extends over 12 amino acids. The CDR3 DNA reads as TGTGCCAGCAGCCGTGATCTCGGGGACCCGTTCTTC. Protein sequence: CASSRDLGDPFF.

This clonotype was detected only a few times. The chain couples TRBV27 to TRBJ2-2, with D perhaps assigned TRBD1 or TRBD2 (6 bases each). The CDR3 is 13 amino acids. Trimming removed 6 bases at V and 6 bases at J, with 11 bases between. Looked up from germline, CDR1 is MNHEY and CDR2 is SMNVEV (reference sequence). This CDR3 reads CASSSGEAGELFF. The DNA for the CDR3 is TGTGCCAGCAGCTCAGGGGAGGCCGGGGAGCTGTTTTTT.

The chain is built from TRBV4-1 and TRBJ2-1, with 9 bases aligning to TRBD1. V shed 4 bases, J shed 4 bases, and the junction held 11 bases outside the gene matches. The CDR3 is made up of 17 amino acids. The germline V gene encodes CDR1 MGHRA and CDR2 YSYEKL. As DNA, the CDR3 is TGCGCCAGCAGCCGGAAGGGGGGGACAGGGTCGTACAATGAGCAGTTCTTC. This codes for CASSRKGGTGSYNEQFF.

This clonotype was seen a few times. The J gene is TRBJ2-7, the V gene TRBV11-2, with D possibly matching TRBD2 (6 bases). The CDR3 runs 15 residues. The germline V gene has CDR1 SGHAT and CDR2 FQNNGV. Trimming left V 4 bases short and J 0 bases short, with 13 bases between. The CDR3 DNA reads as TGTGCCAGCAGCTCAATAGCCGGGAGCTCCTACGAGCAGTACTTC. This encodes CASSSIAGSSYEQYF.

This clonotype has only a few counts. The chain uses TRBV5-1 and TRBJ1-2, with 8 bases fitting TRBD1. The germline V gene encodes CDR1 SGHRS and CDR2 YFSETQ. J lost 8 bases, V lost 2 bases, and 11 bases had no gene match. The CDR3 is 15 amino acids. CDR3 in amino acids: CASSFIMGTGGGYTF. The CDR3 region has the DNA TGCGCCAGCAGCTTCATCATGGGGACAGGAGGCGGCTACACCTTC.

In its sample, this clonotype was seen a few times. The V and J genes are TRBV6-2 or TRBV6-3 and TRBJ1-5, with TRBD1 matching 8 bases. Per the germline V gene, CDR1 is MNHEY and CDR2 is SVGEGT. The J segment lost 7 bases and the V segment lost 6 bases, leaving 11 bases of the junction unmatched. The CDR3 runs 15 residues. The CDR3 sequence is CASRPRDRQRQPQHF. The CDR3 coding sequence is TGTGCCAGCAGACCCCGGGACAGGCAACGGCAGCCCCAGCATTTT.

This clonotype was counted at least ten times. The J gene is TRBJ1-1, the V gene TRBV7-2; 9 bases are shared with TRBD1. V trimming: 5 bases; J trimming: 0 bases; junction bases outside the gene matches: 4. Germline V gene data show CDR1 as SGHTA and CDR2 as FQGNSA. This CDR3 contains 15 residues. CDR3 protein: CASSLGTGMNTEAFF. CDR3 DNA sequence: TGTGCCAGCAGCCTGGGGACAGGGATGAACACTGAAGCTTTCTTT.

The V gene is TRBV6-5, the J gene TRBJ2-1, with TRBD2 matching over 8 bases. The CDR3 sequence is 13 residues long. Unmatched junction bases numbered 8, after V lost 5 bases and J lost 11 bases. Per germline, CDR1 MNHEY and CDR2 SVGAGI. CDR3 bases: TGTGCCAGCAGTCCCCCGGCGGGGGGAAAGCAGTTCTTC. Amino acid sequence: CASSPPAGGKQFF.

CDR3 loop: CASSSPSGIAKNIQYF. CDR3 DNA sequence: TGTGCCAGCAGCTCGCCCTCCGGAATAGCCAAAAACATTCAGTACTTC. The rearrangement joins TRBV11-2 to TRBJ2-4; D is unresolved. CDR1 is SGHAT, CDR2 FQNNGV, per germline. Between the trimmed V and J ends, which lost 4 bases and 0 bases, there was a span of 13 bases. The CDR3 has 16 residues.

The rearrangement uses TRBV5-1 and TRBJ1-6; 8 bases line up with TRBD1. V lost 4 bases and J lost 7; bases outside the gene matches: 10. This CDR3 region has 16 residues. Germline V gene lookup returns CDR1 SGHRS and CDR2 YFSETQ. The CDR3, as DNA: TGCGCCAGCAGCCCCGGACGGACAGGGCCCAATTCACCCCTCCACTTT. Its protein is CASSPGRTGPNSPLHF.

V usage is TRBV9 and J usage is TRBJ1-2; D gene uncertain. Germline V lookup: CDR1 SGDLS, CDR2 YYNGEE. V lost 0 bases, J lost 5 bases, and 5 bases lay in between. The CDR3 spans 12 residues. The CDR3 nucleotides read TGTGCCAGCAGCGTAGGAAAGTATGGCTACACCTTC. This translates into CASSVGKYGYTF.

The chain employs TRBV4-3 and TRBJ1-1, with D maybe TRBD1 (6 bases). The CDR3 runs to 17 residues. Deletions cut 6 bases from V and 0 bases from J, with 20 bases between. Germline-derived CDR1 and CDR2 are LGHNA and YSLEER. CDR3 sequence reads: CASSQIRDTDMNTEAFF. The CDR3 DNA sequence: TGCGCCAGCAGTCAAATCCGGGACACTGACATGAACACTGAAGCTTTCTTT.

The V call is TRBV4-3, the J call TRBJ1-3; D not certain. Germline-derived CDR1 and CDR2 are LGHNA and YSLEER. V shed 0 bases and J shed 7 bases, with 13 bases lying between them. The CDR3 contains 15 residues. DNA of the CDR3: TGCGCCAGCAGCCAAGATGACTCCCTAAGGAACACCATATATTTT. This sequence encodes CASSQDDSLRNTIYF.

The CDR3 loop reads CASSEDRSTDTQYF. For the CDR3, the DNA is TGTGCCAGCAGCGAAGACAGGAGCACAGATACGCAGTATTTT. This sequence joins TRBV25-1 and TRBJ2-3, with TRBD1 as a possible D gene (6 bases). Trimming took off 6 bases at V and 0 bases at J, with 10 bases between the two ends. CDR1 MGHDK and CDR2 SYGVNS come from the germline V gene. The CDR3 runs 14 residues.

This clonotype has just a few counts. V usage is TRBV7-9 and J usage is TRBJ2-1, with D maybe TRBD1 (5 bases). The CDR3 contains 13 residues. Trimming stripped 8 bases from V and 9 bases from J, with 17 bases between. Germline CDR1 SEHNR, CDR2 FQNEAQ (reference sequence). CDR3 region: CASPRAGKGEQFF. DNA for the CDR3: TGTGCCAGCCCAAGGGCAGGGAAGGGTGAGCAGTTCTTC.

The V and J genes are TRBV5-4 and TRBJ2-5; TRBD2 matches 8 bases. The germline CDR1 and CDR2 sequences are SGHNT and YYREEE (reference sequence). CDR3 length equals 14 residues. Trimming took 2 bases from V and 3 from J; bases not matched to a gene: 3. Written as DNA, the CDR3 is TGTGCCAGCAGCTTCGGGGGGGCCGAAGAGACCCAGTACTTC. It yields the protein CASSFGGAEETQYF.

This clonotype was detected a few times. V is TRBV9 and J is TRBJ2-4; 9 bases are shared with TRBD1. V lost 0 bases to trimming and J lost 8 bases; unmatched junction nucleotides: 12. This CDR3 is 17 amino acids long. The germline V gene encodes CDR1 SGDLS and CDR2 YYNGEE. The CDR3 DNA reads TGTGCCAGCAGCGTAGGACAGGGGGGAATAGTTGGAGACATTCAGTACTTC. Translating it yields CASSVGQGGIVGDIQYF.

This rearrangement joins TRBV4-1 to TRBJ2-5; the match to TRBD1 covers 10 bases. Germline lookup yields CDR1 MGHRA and CDR2 YSYEKL. Germline trimming cut 4 bases from V and 2 bases from J; bases unmatched to any gene: 7. CDR3 length: 16 residues. CDR3 in amino acids: CASSRGQGVGQETQYF. CDR3 in DNA: TGCGCCAGCAGCCGAGGACAGGGGGTGGGACAAGAGACCCAGTACTTC.